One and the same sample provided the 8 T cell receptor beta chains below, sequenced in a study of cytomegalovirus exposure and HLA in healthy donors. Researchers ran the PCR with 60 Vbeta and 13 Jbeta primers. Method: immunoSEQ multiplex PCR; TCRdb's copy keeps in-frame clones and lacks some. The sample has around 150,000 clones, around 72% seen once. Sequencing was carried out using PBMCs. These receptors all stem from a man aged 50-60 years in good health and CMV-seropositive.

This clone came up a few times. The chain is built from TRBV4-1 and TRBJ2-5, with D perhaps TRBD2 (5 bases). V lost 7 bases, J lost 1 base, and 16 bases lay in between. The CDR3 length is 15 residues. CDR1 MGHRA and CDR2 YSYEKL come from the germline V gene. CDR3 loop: CASTKTGLSQETQYF. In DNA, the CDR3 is TGCGCCAGCACCAAGACCGGACTTTCCCAAGAGACCCAGTACTTC.

The CDR3 loop reads CASRGGADTQYF. CDR3 nucleotides: TGTGCCAGCAGGGGAGGCGCAGATACGCAGTATTTT. This chain joins TRBV2 and TRBJ2-3; a possible D gene is TRBD2 (6 bases). The CDR3 is made up of 12 amino acids. Germline V gene data show CDR1 as SNHLY and CDR2 as FYNNEI. Deletions cut 6 bases from V and 4 bases from J, with 8 bases between. The full variable domain, rest sourced from reference TRBV2 and TRBJ2-3, is EPEVTQTPSHQVTQMGQEVILRCVPISNHLYFYWYRQILGQKVEFLVSFYNNEISEKSEIFDDQFSVERPDGSNFTLKIRSTKLEDSAMYFCASRGGADTQYFGPGTRLTVL.

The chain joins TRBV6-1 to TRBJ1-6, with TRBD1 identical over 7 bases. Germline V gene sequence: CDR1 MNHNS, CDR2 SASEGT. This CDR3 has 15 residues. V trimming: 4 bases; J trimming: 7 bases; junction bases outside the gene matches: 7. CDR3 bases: TGTGCCAGCAGTGCCCGGGACAGCCTAAATTCACCCCTCCACTTT. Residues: CASSARDSLNSPLHF.

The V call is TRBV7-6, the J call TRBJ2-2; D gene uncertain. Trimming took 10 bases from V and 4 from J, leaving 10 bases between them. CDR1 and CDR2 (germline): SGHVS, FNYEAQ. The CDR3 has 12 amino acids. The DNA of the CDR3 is TGTGCCACTCCTTCAGGCACCGGGGAGCTGTTTTTT. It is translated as CATPSGTGELFF.

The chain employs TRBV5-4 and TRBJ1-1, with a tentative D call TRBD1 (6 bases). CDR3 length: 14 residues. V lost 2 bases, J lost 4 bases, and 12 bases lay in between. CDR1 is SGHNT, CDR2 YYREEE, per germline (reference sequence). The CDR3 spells CASSLGLGGTEAFF. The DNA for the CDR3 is TGTGCCAGCAGCTTAGGATTAGGGGGCACTGAAGCTTTCTTT.

The CDR3, as DNA: TGTGCCAGCAGCCCCCGACAGGGAATCAATGAAAAACTGTTTTTT. This translates into CASSPRQGINEKLFF. The chain is built from TRBV7-2 and TRBJ1-4; the match to TRBD1 covers 7 bases. CDR3 length equals 15 residues. The V gene end was trimmed by 5 bases and the J gene end by 5 bases; junction bases not matched to a gene: 8. From germline, CDR1 is SGHTA and CDR2 FQGNSA.

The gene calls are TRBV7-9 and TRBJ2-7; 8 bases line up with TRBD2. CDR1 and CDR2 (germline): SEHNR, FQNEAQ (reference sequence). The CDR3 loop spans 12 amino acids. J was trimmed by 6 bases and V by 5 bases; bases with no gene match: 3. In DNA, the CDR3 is TGTGCCAGCAGCCCTCGGGGGGGCGAGCAGTACTTC. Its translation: CASSPRGGEQYF.

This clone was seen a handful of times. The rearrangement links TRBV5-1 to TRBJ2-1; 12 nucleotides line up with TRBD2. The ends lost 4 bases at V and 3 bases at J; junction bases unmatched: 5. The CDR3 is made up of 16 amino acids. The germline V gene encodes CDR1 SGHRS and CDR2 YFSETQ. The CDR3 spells CASSMTSGGIYNEQFF. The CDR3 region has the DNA TGCGCCAGCAGCATGACTAGCGGGGGAATCTACAATGAGCAGTTCTTC.